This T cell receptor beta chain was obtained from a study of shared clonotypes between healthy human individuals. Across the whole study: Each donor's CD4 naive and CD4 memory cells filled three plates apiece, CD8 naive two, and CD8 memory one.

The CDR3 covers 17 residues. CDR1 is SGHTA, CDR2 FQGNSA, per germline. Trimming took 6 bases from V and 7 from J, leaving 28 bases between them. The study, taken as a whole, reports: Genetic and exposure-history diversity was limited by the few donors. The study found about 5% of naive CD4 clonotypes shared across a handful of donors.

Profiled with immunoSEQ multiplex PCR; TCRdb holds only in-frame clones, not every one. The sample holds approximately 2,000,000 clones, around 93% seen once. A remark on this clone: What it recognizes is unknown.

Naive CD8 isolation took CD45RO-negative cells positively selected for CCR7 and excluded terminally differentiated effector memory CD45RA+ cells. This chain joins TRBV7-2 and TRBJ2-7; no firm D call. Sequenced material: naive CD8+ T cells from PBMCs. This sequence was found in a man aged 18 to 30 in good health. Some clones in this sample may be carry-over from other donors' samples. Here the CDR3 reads CASSVQTGLPTTTEQYF. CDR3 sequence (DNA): TGTGCCAGCAGTGTCCAAACGGGTCTCCCTACTACTACGGAGCAGTACTTC.